The source of this T cell receptor beta chain is a study of regulatory T cells in long-lasting Graves disease. Arm-PCR of CDR3 regions and iRepertoire HTBI primers were used to build TCR beta libraries. In the study's own analysis: Overall, samples carried roughly 60 TRBV and 14 TRBJ segments. TCRdb processed the multiplex PCR reads anew with MiXCR; each CDR3 protein has one entry. These V and J calls derive from TCRdb rather than the authors' analysis. The table lists around 430,000 distinct CDR3 sequences, 20% to 25% of them singletons. The CDR3 loop spans 15 amino acids. From germline, CDR1 is SGHNT and CDR2 YYREEE (reference sequence). Study results and caveats: Study of thyroid tissue was not done, with only peripheral blood studied. The number of shared public clonotypes was higher in persistent patients (about 3,000) than new patients (966).

The time point is: persistent/refractory GD, antithyroid drugs over 5 years with positive TRAb. PBMC-extracted RNA yielded the TCR library. In its sample, this clonotype was seen a few times. Antigen unknown. The chain joins TRBV5-4 to TRBJ2-5; TRBD1 might be the D (6 bases). The end of the DNA aligns better with TRBJ2-1, so the J call may be wrong. This specimen consisted of peripheral blood mononuclear cells (PBMCs), obtained when the disease was refractory, from a patient treated with antithyroid drugs. The TCR was taken from a female donor with Graves disease. The CDR3 DNA is TGTGCCAGCAGCTTGAAGGCAGGGGATGGCAATGAGCAGTTCTTC. Protein sequence: CASSLKAGDGNEQFF.